Listed here are 14 T cell receptor beta chains from one sample, sequenced in a study of OX40 agonist ivuxolimab in advanced cancers. Profiling relied on immunoSEQ multiplex PCR, and the TCRdb table lists in-frame clones only, not all of them. The sample contains more than 45,000 clones, 70% to 85% of which appear only once. The sequencing here drew on CD4+ or CD8+ T cells sorted from blood, taken in a trial of the OX40 agonist ivuxolimab. These receptors came from an adult with an advanced solid tumor such as melanoma, head and neck, liver or kidney cancer.

This chain uses TRBV6-6 with TRBJ1-2; TRBD1 matches 10 bases. The CDR3 spans 14 residues. The V gene's germline CDR1 is MNHNY and CDR2 SVGAGI (reference sequence). With V trimmed by 5 bases and J by 4 bases, 4 bases remained unmatched. CDR3 nucleotides: TGTGCCAGCAGTCCGGGACAGGGGACCTATGGCTACACCTTC. This translates into CASSPGQGTYGYTF.

The chain links TRBV30 to TRBJ2-5; 11 bases map to TRBD2. Germline assignment: CDR1 GTSNPN and CDR2 SVGIG (reference sequence). This CDR3 has 14 amino acids. The V gene end was trimmed by 1 base and the J gene end by 4 bases; junction bases not matched to a gene: 2. CDR3 in DNA: TGTGCCTGGAGTGGAGGACTAGCGGGAGAGACCCAGTACTTC. Residues: CAWSGGLAGETQYF.

V gene TRBV7-6 combines with J gene TRBJ2-2; 10 bases are shared with TRBD2. Germline lookup yields CDR1 SGHVS and CDR2 FNYEAQ. V dropped 5 bases and J dropped 8; count of bases not matched to a gene: 11. The CDR3 runs to 16 residues. The CDR3, as DNA: TGTGCCAGCAGCCCCGAAGGGTCTAGCGGGAGTGGGGAGCTGTTTTTT. Amino acid sequence: CASSPEGSSGSGELFF. Full variable domain (missing parts from reference TRBV7-6 and TRBJ2-2): GAGVSQSPRYKVTKRGQDVALRCDPISGHVSLYWYRQALGQGPEFLTYFNYEAQQDKSGLPNDRFSAERPEGSISTLTIQRTEQRDSAMYRCASSPEGSSGSGELFFGEGSRLTVL.

This clone came up a few times. The chain uses TRBV25-1 and TRBJ2-6; D tentatively reads TRBD1 or TRBD2 (5 bases each). CDR1 is MGHDK, CDR2 SYGVNS, per germline. The length of the CDR3 is 18 residues. The V and J ends lost 4 bases and 0 bases respectively, with 16 bases between them. CDR3 sequence (DNA): TGTGCCAGCAGTGGCCGTCAGGGTGCGGGCTCTGGGGCCAACGTCCTGACTTTC. Amino acids: CASSGRQGAGSGANVLTF.

This clone was seen a single time. This chain links TRBV27 with TRBJ2-7; 10 nucleotides agree with TRBD1. Germline V gene data show CDR1 as MNHEY and CDR2 as SMNVEV (reference sequence). The CDR3 runs to 16 residues. J lost 0 bases, V lost 6 bases, and 8 bases had no gene match. The CDR3 sequence: CASRALGQGSSYEQYF. The CDR3 DNA follows: TGTGCCAGCAGAGCCCTGGGACAGGGGAGCTCCTACGAGCAGTACTTC.

V is TRBV18 and J is TRBJ1-6; perhaps TRBD1 as D (5 bases). The germline CDR1 and CDR2 sequences are KGHSH and LQKENI. This CDR3 spans 16 amino acids. Deletions cut 2 bases from V and 5 bases from J, with 13 bases between. DNA for the CDR3: TGTGCCAGCTCACCAAGGGGCAGGGCAGATAATTCACCCCTCCACTTT. Its protein is CASSPRGRADNSPLHF.

V gene TRBV4-3 combines with J gene TRBJ1-4, with D possibly being TRBD1 (5 bases). V was shortened by 4 bases and J by 7 bases, with 16 bases between the two germline ends. Germline CDR1 is LGHNA and CDR2 is YSLEER. This CDR3 has 15 residues. This CDR3 is CASSRAKQGGEKLFF. CDR3 coding DNA: TGCGCCAGCAGCCGAGCGAAGCAGGGAGGTGAAAAACTGTTTTTT.

CDR3 nucleotide sequence: TGTGCCAGCAGCCTGGGCGGCGGGGGGGGAGAGACCCAGTACTTC. Protein product: CASSLGGGGGETQYF. The rearrangement links TRBV5-4 to TRBJ2-5, with TRBD2 identical over 9 bases. The CDR3 is made up of 15 amino acids. The ends lost 4 bases at V and 4 bases at J; junction bases unmatched: 8. The germline V gene has CDR1 SGHNT and CDR2 YYREEE (reference sequence).

V usage is TRBV7-8 and J usage is TRBJ1-2, with a weak D call TRBD1 (6 bases). V was trimmed by 4 bases and J by 4 bases, leaving 13 bases between them. Per the germline V gene, CDR1 is SGHVS and CDR2 is FQNEAQ. The CDR3 has 14 amino acids. The CDR3 DNA sequence: TGTGCCAGCAGCTCGACAGGAAATGCCTATGGCTACACCTTC. It is translated as CASSSTGNAYGYTF.

This clone showed up just once. The chain couples TRBV19 to TRBJ2-4; a weak D match, TRBD2 (6 bases). The germline V and J ends were trimmed by 3 bases and 3 bases, with 6 bases remaining between them. Germline V gene data show CDR1 as LNHDA and CDR2 as SQIVND (reference sequence). The length of the CDR3 is 13 residues. The DNA of the CDR3 is TGTGCCAGTAGTATCGGGGGCAAAAACATTCAGTACTTC. Its protein product is CASSIGGKNIQYF. Together with reference TRBV19 and TRBJ2-4, the CDR3 gives the full variable domain: DGGITQSPKYLFRKEGQNVTLSCEQNLNHDAMYWYRQDPGQGLRLIYYSQIVNDFQKGDIAEGYSVSREKKESFPLTVTSAQKNPTAFYLCASSIGGKNIQYFGAGTRLSVL.

Concerning this clone: In the same sample, other DNA sequences code for this CDR3. The gene calls are TRBV9 and TRBJ2-3; D not resolved. Trimming removed 4 bases at V and 0 bases at J, with 9 bases between. The CDR3 runs 14 residues. The germline CDR1 and CDR2 sequences are SGDLS and YYNGEE. CDR3 in amino acids: CASSPQTSTDTQYF. The CDR3 bases are TGTGCCAGCAGCCCTCAGACTAGCACAGATACGCAGTATTTT.

The chain recombines TRBV19 with TRBJ2-2; possible D gene TRBD2, 5 bases. The CDR3 sequence is 15 residues long. Trimming took off 5 bases at V and 6 bases at J, with 16 bases between the two ends. CDR1 and CDR2 (germline): LNHDA, SQIVND (reference sequence). The CDR3 nucleotides read TGTGCCAGTAGTCCCCCCCCAGCGAGGGCCGGGGAGCTGTTTTTT. Its translation is CASSPPPARAGELFF.

This clone has just one count. The J gene is TRBJ2-3, the V gene TRBV2; 7 bases map to TRBD2. V shed 3 bases, J shed 6 bases, and the junction held 12 bases outside the gene matches. The CDR3 spans 16 residues. Germline loops: CDR1 SNHLY, CDR2 FYNNEI. The CDR3 coding sequence is TGTGCCAGCAGTGATCCTAGCGGCAAAGGTCGGGATACGCAGTATTTT. This encodes CASSDPSGKGRDTQYF. The full variable domain, its missing parts supplied by reference TRBV2 and TRBJ2-3, is EPEVTQTPSHQVTQMGQEVILRCVPISNHLYFYWYRQILGQKVEFLVSFYNNEISEKSEIFDDQFSVERPDGSNFTLKIRSTKLEDSAMYFCASSDPSGKGRDTQYFGPGTRLTVL.

The sample holds one count of this clone. V and J are TRBV5-4 and TRBJ2-3, with D uncertain. V shed 0 bases and J shed 2 bases, with 16 bases lying between them. Per germline, CDR1 SGHNT and CDR2 YYREEE (reference sequence). The CDR3 sequence is 17 residues long. The CDR3 nucleotides read TGTGCCAGCAGCTTGGCTCAGGCAAGGAGAAACACAGATACGCAGTATTTT. Protein sequence: CASSLAQARRNTDTQYF.